This T cell receptor (beta chain) was documented in a study of PD-L1 blockade in urothelial cancer. The overall study: At 3 weeks after treatment start (second dose) and again at 6 weeks, blood was analyzed. Median blood clonality was around 0.08, with 75,000 to 100,000 unique TCRs.

Time point: peripheral blood 6 weeks after treatment start. Germline values: CDR1 MDHEN, CDR2 SYDVKM. Trimming left V 5 bases short and J 1 base short, with 26 bases between. The CDR3 is 19 residues long. TCRdb keeps only in-frame clones here, not all; method: immunoSEQ multiplex PCR. Here the sample spans 35,000 to 45,000 clones, about 83% being singletons. The source material was PBMCs, sampled around atezolizumab (anti-PD-L1) treatment. This chain uses TRBV28 with TRBJ2-5, with a tentative D call TRBD2 (7 bases). The TCR was taken from a man aged 55-75 years with urothelial cancer. This chain's CDR3 is CASSDVADREAGTQETQYF. For the CDR3, the DNA is TGTGCCAGCAGTGACGTAGCGGACAGAGAAGCGGGGACCCAAGAGACCCAGTACTTC.